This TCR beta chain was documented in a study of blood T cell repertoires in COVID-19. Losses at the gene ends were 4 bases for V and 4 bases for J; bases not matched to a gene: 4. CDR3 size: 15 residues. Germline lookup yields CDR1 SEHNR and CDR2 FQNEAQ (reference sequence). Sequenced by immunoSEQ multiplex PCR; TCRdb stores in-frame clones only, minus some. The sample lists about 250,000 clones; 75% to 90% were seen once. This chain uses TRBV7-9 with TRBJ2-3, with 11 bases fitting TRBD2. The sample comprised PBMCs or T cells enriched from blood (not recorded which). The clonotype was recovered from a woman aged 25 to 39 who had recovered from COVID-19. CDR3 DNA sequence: TGTGCCAGCAGCTACTATAGCGGGGGGGCAGATACGCAGTATTTT. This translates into CASSYYSGGADTQYF. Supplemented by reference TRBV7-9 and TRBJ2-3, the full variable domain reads DTGVSQNPRHKITKRGQNVTFRCDPISEHNRLYWYRQTLGQGPEFLTYFQNEAQLEKSRLLSDRFSAERPKGSFSTLEIQRTEQGDSAMYLCASSYYSGGADTQYFGPGTRLTVL.